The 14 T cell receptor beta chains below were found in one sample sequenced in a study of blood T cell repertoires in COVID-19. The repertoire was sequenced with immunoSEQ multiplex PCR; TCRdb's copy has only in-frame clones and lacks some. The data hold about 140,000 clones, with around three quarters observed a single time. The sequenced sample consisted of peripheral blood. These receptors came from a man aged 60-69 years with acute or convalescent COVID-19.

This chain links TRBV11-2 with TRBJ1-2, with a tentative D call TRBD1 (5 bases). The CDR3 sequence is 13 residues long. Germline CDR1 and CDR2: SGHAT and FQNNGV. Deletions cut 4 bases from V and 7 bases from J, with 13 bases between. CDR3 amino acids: CASSSRGFGGYTF. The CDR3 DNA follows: TGTGCCAGCAGCTCCCGGGGGTTTGGTGGCTACACCTTC.

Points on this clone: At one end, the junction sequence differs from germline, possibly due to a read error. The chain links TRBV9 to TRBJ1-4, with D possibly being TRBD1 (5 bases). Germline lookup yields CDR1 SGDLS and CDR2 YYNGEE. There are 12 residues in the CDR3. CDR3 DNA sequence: TGTGCCAGCAGCGGTGGGGTGGGGACTGTTCTTTTT. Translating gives CASSGGVGTVLF.

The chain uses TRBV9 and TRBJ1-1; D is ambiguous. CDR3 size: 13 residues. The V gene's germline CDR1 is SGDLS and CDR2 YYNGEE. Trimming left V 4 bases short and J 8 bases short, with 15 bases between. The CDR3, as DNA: TGTGCCAGCAGCTTCGGGCCGGAGGGCGAAGCTTTCTTT. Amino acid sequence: CASSFGPEGEAFF.

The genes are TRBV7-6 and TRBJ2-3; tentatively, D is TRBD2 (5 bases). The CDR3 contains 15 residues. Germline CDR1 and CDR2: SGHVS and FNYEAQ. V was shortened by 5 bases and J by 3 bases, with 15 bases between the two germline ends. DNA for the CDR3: TGTGCCAGCAGCACGATAGCGAGCGATACAGATACGCAGTATTTT. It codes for CASSTIASDTDTQYF.

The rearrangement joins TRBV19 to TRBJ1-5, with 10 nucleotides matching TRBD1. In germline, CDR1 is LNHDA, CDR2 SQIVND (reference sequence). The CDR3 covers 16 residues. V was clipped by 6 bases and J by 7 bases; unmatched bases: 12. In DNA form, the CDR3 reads TGTGCCAGTAGCCAGGGGGACAGGGGACCGGGCCAGCCCCAGCATTTT. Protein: CASSQGDRGPGQPQHF.

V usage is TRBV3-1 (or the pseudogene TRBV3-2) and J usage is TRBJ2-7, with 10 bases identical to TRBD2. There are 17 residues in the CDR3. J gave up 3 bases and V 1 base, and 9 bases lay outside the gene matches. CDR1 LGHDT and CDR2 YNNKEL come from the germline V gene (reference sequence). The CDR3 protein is CASSQGTSGRVVYEQYF. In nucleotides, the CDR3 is TGTGCCAGCAGCCAAGGGACTAGCGGCCGAGTTGTCTACGAGCAGTACTTC.

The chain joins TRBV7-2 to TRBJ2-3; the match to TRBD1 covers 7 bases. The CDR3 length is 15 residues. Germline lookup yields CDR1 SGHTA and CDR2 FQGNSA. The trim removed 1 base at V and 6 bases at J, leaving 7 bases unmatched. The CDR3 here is CASSLGGQRADTQYF. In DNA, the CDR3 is TGTGCCAGCAGCTTAGGGGGACAGAGGGCGGATACGCAGTATTTT.

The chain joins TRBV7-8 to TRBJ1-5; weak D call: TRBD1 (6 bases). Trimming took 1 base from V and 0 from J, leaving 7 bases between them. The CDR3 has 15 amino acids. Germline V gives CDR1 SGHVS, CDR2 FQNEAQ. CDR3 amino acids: CASSLGTVSNQPQHF. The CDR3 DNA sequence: TGTGCCAGCAGCTTAGGGACAGTTAGCAATCAGCCCCAGCATTTT.

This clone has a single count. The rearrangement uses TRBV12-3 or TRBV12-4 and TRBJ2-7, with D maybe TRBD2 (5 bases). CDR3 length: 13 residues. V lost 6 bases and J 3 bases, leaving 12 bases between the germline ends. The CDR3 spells CASSRAGLYEQYF. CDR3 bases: TGTGCCAGCAGCCGGGCGGGTCTCTACGAGCAGTACTTC.

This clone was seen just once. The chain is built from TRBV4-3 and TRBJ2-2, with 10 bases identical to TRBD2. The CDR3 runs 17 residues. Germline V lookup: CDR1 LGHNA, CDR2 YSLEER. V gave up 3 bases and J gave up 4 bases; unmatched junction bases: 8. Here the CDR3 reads CASSHRAGGPGTGELFF. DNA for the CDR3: TGCGCCAGCAGCCACCGAGCGGGAGGGCCGGGCACCGGGGAGCTGTTTTTT.

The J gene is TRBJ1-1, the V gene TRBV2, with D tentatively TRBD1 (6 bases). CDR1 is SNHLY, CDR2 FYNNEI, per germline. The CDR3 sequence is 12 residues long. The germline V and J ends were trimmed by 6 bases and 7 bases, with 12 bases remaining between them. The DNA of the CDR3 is TGTGCCAGCAGCATACAGGGAAATGAAGCTTTCTTT. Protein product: CASSIQGNEAFF.

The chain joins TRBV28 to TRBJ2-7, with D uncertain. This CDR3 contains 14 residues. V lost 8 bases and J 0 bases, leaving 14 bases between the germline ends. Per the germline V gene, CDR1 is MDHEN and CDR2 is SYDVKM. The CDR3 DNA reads TGTGCCAGCTCGAGCAATGACAACTCCTACGAGCAGTACTTC. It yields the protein CASSSNDNSYEQYF.

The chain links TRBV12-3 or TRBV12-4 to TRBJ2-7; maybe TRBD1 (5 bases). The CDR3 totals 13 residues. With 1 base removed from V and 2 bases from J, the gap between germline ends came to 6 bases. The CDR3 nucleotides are TGTGCCAGCAGTTTAGAGGGGACCTACGAGCAGTACTTC. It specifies CASSLEGTYEQYF.

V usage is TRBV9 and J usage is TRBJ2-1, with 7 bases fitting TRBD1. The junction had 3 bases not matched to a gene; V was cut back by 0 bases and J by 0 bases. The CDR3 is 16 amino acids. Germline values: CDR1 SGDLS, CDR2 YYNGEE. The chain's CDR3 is CASSVGGQSSYNEQFF. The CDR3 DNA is TGTGCCAGCAGCGTAGGGGGACAGAGCTCCTACAATGAGCAGTTCTTC.